The 31 T cell receptor beta chains below all came from one sample that was sequenced in a study of T cell repertoires in cytomegalovirus infection. TCRdb reprocessed the reads via MiXCR and lists one record per CDR3 protein. The table includes some 400,000 distinct CDR3 sequences, approximately 33% detected once. Sequenced sample: PBMCs. These receptors were taken from a human donor in good health (CMV status not recorded). Some clones in this sample may be carry-over from other donors' samples.

The chain is built from TRBV10-3 and TRBJ2-7, with D perhaps TRBD2 (5 bases). This CDR3 spans 14 amino acids. Germline CDR1 is ENHRY and CDR2 is SYGVKD. V gave up 0 bases and J gave up 3 bases, with 9 bases separating them. Here the CDR3 reads CAISESGGLYEQYF. For the CDR3, the DNA is TGTGCCATCAGTGAGTCTGGCGGGCTCTACGAGCAGTACTTC.

In regard to this clonotype: Lacking the conserved final phenylalanine or tryptophan, this CDR3 likely reflects a read error. The DNA is omitted, as the CDR3 cannot be located on it reliably, and the CDR3 follows TCRdb's listing. The chain combines TRBV7-8 with TRBJ1-1; the DNA was not used to check the table's D call, TRBD1. Germline CDR1 and CDR2: SGHVS and FQNEAQ. 13 amino acids form the CDR3, both terminal residues included. The CDR3 sequence: CASSLDRGPESFV.

The chain couples TRBV25-1 to TRBJ1-3; D is undetermined. Germline V gene lookup returns CDR1 MGHDK and CDR2 SYGVNS. The CDR3 contains 16 residues. V was shortened by 3 bases and J by 0 bases, with 12 bases between the two germline ends. DNA for the CDR3: TGTGCCAGCAGTGATCAACGACGGGACTCTGGAAACACCATATATTTT. Amino acid sequence: CASSDQRRDSGNTIYF.

This clonotype has a count of ten or more. This chain links TRBV5-4 with TRBJ2-2, with 7 bases aligning to TRBD1. This CDR3 is built from 14 residues. Germline CDR1 and CDR2: SGHNT and YYREEE (reference sequence). The junction had 4 bases not matched to a gene; V was cut back by 5 bases and J by 3 bases. CDR3 bases: TGTGCCAGCAGGAGCCAGGGGGACACCGGGGAGCTGTTTTTT. Amino acid sequence: CASRSQGDTGELFF.

The chain links TRBV29-1 to TRBJ1-2; a weak D match, TRBD1 (6 bases). The CDR3 is 14 amino acids. Trimming removed 4 bases from V and 6 bases from J, with 18 bases in between. The germline CDR1 and CDR2 sequences are SQVTM and ANQGSEA. CDR3 sequence reads: CSVARYRDEDGYTF. DNA for the CDR3: TGCAGCGTTGCGAGATACAGGGATGAGGATGGCTACACCTTC.

This clonotype has a handful of counts. A junction end diverges from the germline sequence, so it may reflect a read error. The V call is TRBV4-1, the J call TRBJ2-1; 10 bases match TRBD2. The CDR3 is made up of 19 amino acids. Germline V CDR1 and CDR2: MGHRA, YSYEKL. CDR3 amino acids: CASSQDADSSGGSYNEQFF. The CDR3 nucleotides read TGTGCCAGCAGCCAAGACGCTGACTCTAGCGGGGGTTCCTACAATGAGCAGTTCTTC.

This clonotype was counted a few times. The chain uses TRBV2 and TRBJ2-7; 11 nucleotides agree with TRBD1. The CDR3 totals 14 residues. Germline V gives CDR1 SNHLY, CDR2 FYNNEI. With 9 bases clipped from V and 4 bases from J, the junction kept 8 bases outside the gene matches. In DNA, the CDR3 is TGTGCCAGTAAGCTGGGACAGGGGGAGTACGAGCAGTACTTC. This codes for CASKLGQGEYEQYF.

The chain has TRBV6-8 and TRBJ2-7; TRBD1 aligns across 9 bases. CDR1 MNHGY and CDR2 SAAAGT come from the germline V gene. Losses at the gene ends were 3 bases for V and 5 bases for J; bases not matched to a gene: 2. This CDR3 is 13 amino acids long. CDR3 in amino acids: CASSYGTGNEQYF. Here the CDR3 DNA reads TGTGCCAGCAGTTATGGGACAGGGAACGAGCAGTACTTC.

This clonotype was seen only a few times. This chain links TRBV6-2 or TRBV6-3 with TRBJ2-7, with 8 bases identical to TRBD1. The germline V gene has CDR1 MNHEY and CDR2 SVGEGT. J gave up 6 bases and V 6 bases, and 10 bases lay outside the gene matches. The CDR3 sequence is 14 residues long. CDR3 nucleotide sequence: TGTGCCAGCAGCCAGGGGGCCATGATTGGCGAGCAGTACTTC. This translates into CASSQGAMIGEQYF.

The chain's CDR3 is CASSSLRTATTYGYTF. The CDR3 coding sequence is TGTGCCAGCAGTTCACTAAGGACGGCTACCACCTATGGCTACACCTTC. The chain is built from TRBV12-3 or TRBV12-4 and TRBJ1-2; D unresolved. The CDR3 has 16 amino acids. Trimming cost V 4 bases and J 4 bases, with 19 bases left between them.

This sequence joins TRBV14 and TRBJ2-1, with D possibly matching TRBD2 (6 bases). The V and J ends lost 6 bases and 6 bases respectively, with 18 bases between them. The CDR3 is 15 residues long. Germline-derived CDR1 and CDR2 are SGHDN and FVKESK. CDR3 DNA: TGTGCCAGCAGTGGGGGGTACCGTAGCCTCAATGAGCAGTTCTTC. This gives the protein CASSGGYRSLNEQFF.

Many counts were recorded for this clonotype. This chain connects TRBV7-2 to TRBJ2-2, with 8 positions matching TRBD2. The V gene's germline CDR1 is SGHTA and CDR2 FQGNSA. This CDR3 region has 15 residues. The trim removed 5 bases at V and 4 bases at J, leaving 6 bases unmatched. CDR3 sequence (DNA): TGTGCCAGCAGCCCACGGACTAGCCCCACCGGGGAGCTGTTTTTT. Its translation is CASSPRTSPTGELFF.

This clonotype has more than one count but fewer than ten. V usage is TRBV4-3 and J usage is TRBJ1-6; maybe TRBD1 (6 bases). The V gene's germline CDR1 is LGHNA and CDR2 YSLEER. The CDR3 is made up of 15 amino acids. V was cut by 0 bases and J by 8 bases, with 11 bases left in between. The CDR3 bases are TGCGCCAGCAGCCAAGAGGCAGGGGAATATTCACCCCTCCACTTT. As protein: CASSQEAGEYSPLHF.

This clonotype was seen a few times. The V gene is TRBV19, the J gene TRBJ1-5; D call uncertain. The CDR3 is 15 amino acids. The V gene lost 3 bases and the J gene lost 0 bases, with 9 bases spanning the gap. Germline-derived CDR1 and CDR2 are LNHDA and SQIVND (reference sequence). The chain's CDR3 is CASSIGTVSNQPQHF. In DNA, the CDR3 is TGTGCCAGTAGTATCGGTACAGTTAGCAATCAGCCCCAGCATTTT.

This sequence joins TRBV6-1 and TRBJ1-2; maybe TRBD1 (6 bases). The CDR3 spans 12 residues. The V end was cut by 7 bases, the J end by 6 bases, with 12 bases between. The germline V gene has CDR1 MNHNS and CDR2 SASEGT. In DNA form, the CDR3 reads TGTGCCAGCATAGGAGGGGGGGATGGCTACACCTTC. Translating gives CASIGGGDGYTF.

The chain joins TRBV7-2 to TRBJ2-5; 8 nucleotides agree with TRBD2. Trimming cost V 0 bases and J 5 bases; bases outside gene matches: 17. The germline V gene encodes CDR1 SGHTA and CDR2 FQGNSA. The CDR3 covers 19 residues. CDR3 in DNA: TGTGCCAGCAGCTTAGCGGGGTCTAGCGGGTGGTCTTTTCGGGAGACCCAGTACTTC. It yields the protein CASSLAGSSGWSFRETQYF. The variable domain in full, completed from reference TRBV7-2 and TRBJ2-5, reads GAGVSQSPSNKVTEKGKDVELRCDPISGHTALYWYRQSLGQGLEFLIYFQGNSAPDKSGLPSDRFSAERTGGSVSTLTIQRTQQEDSAVYLCASSLAGSSGWSFRETQYFGPGTRLLVL.

The chain uses TRBV19 and TRBJ1-6, with D perhaps TRBD1 (5 bases). The V end was cut by 3 bases, the J end by 0 bases, with 12 bases between. CDR1 is LNHDA, CDR2 SQIVND, per germline (reference sequence). The CDR3 loop spans 17 amino acids. CDR3 loop: CASSIVTESSYNSPLHF. As DNA, the CDR3 is TGTGCCAGTAGTATCGTGACAGAGAGCTCCTATAATTCACCCCTCCACTTT.

Regarding this clonotype: Sequence at one end of the junction differs from germline and may be a read error. The chain combines TRBV19 with TRBJ2-1; maybe TRBD1 (6 bases). The CDR3 extends over 15 amino acids. Germline CDR1 is LNHDA and CDR2 is SQIVND (reference sequence). CDR3 region: CDSSGSGTQYKEQFF. DNA of the CDR3: TGTGACAGTAGTGGGAGTGGGACACAATACAAGGAGCAGTTCTTC.

This clonotype came up a few times. This rearrangement joins TRBV6-5 to TRBJ2-7; TRBD1 agrees at 8 bases. CDR3 length equals 14 residues. V trimming: 11 bases; J trimming: 0 bases; junction bases outside the gene matches: 9. CDR1 and CDR2 (germline): MNHEY, SVGAGI. CDR3 in amino acids: CAVGGTGGSYEQYF. The CDR3 coding sequence is TGTGCCGTGGGGGGTACAGGGGGCTCCTACGAGCAGTACTTC.

This clonotype was counted ten times or more. V and J are TRBV19 and TRBJ1-2; no clear D. Germline V CDR1 and CDR2: LNHDA, SQIVND (reference sequence). This CDR3 is 16 amino acids long. Trimming took off 10 bases at V and 6 bases at J, with 27 bases between the two ends. The CDR3 region is CATSTLIDALRHGYTF. The CDR3 region has the DNA TGTGCCACCAGTACCTTGATAGACGCCTTACGGCATGGCTACACCTTC.

The chain recombines TRBV6-8 with TRBJ2-5, with D perhaps TRBD2 (6 bases). V lost 6 bases and J 3 bases, leaving 14 bases between the germline ends. There are 14 residues in the CDR3. Germline values: CDR1 MNHGY, CDR2 SAAAGT. CDR3 nucleotide sequence: TGTGCCAGCAGCCCCTGGCGGGGAGAAGAGACCCAGTACTTC. Translating gives CASSPWRGEETQYF.

This clonotype was seen only a few times. This chain links TRBV15 with TRBJ2-7, with D uncertain. Trimming took 5 bases from V and 4 from J, leaving 18 bases between them. Germline V lookup: CDR1 LNHNV, CDR2 YYDKDF (reference sequence). This CDR3 has 15 amino acids. CDR3 nucleotide sequence: TGTGCCACCAGCGAGAGCCGGGCAGCTGGTTACGAGCAGTACTTC. It is translated as CATSESRAAGYEQYF.

This clonotype was found many times. This rearrangement joins TRBV7-2 to TRBJ2-1, with TRBD2 matching 14 bases. The CDR3 contains 16 residues. V gave up 5 bases and J gave up 9 bases; unmatched junction bases: 9. Germline values: CDR1 SGHTA, CDR2 FQGNSA. This CDR3 reads CASSQGTSGGHGEQFF. The CDR3 coding sequence is TGTGCCAGCAGCCAAGGGACTAGCGGGGGACACGGTGAGCAGTTCTTC.

The chain recombines TRBV4-1 with TRBJ2-2; a possible D gene is TRBD2 (6 bases). V lost 2 bases and J 8 bases, leaving 18 bases between the germline ends. Per the germline V gene, CDR1 is MGHRA and CDR2 is YSYEKL. The CDR3 has 16 residues. The CDR3 DNA is TGCGCCAGCAGCCAATCGGGACTGCTTAAGATGGGGGAGCTGTTTTTT. Translated, it gives CASSQSGLLKMGELFF.

In its sample, this clonotype was seen many times. V and J are TRBV12-3 or TRBV12-4 and TRBJ1-1; 8 bases match TRBD1. Germline trimming cut 3 bases from V and 1 base from J; bases unmatched to any gene: 1. This CDR3 has 14 residues. The CDR3 region is CASSFGTGNTEAFF. The DNA for the CDR3 is TGTGCCAGCAGTTTCGGGACAGGGAACACTGAAGCTTTCTTT.

The V and J genes are TRBV10-3 and TRBJ1-1, with 8 bases lining up with TRBD1. Unmatched junction bases numbered 17, after V lost 4 bases and J lost 1 base. This CDR3 spans 19 amino acids. The germline gives CDR1 ENHRY, CDR2 SYGVKD. The CDR3 loop is CAISAIKRTIGTGNTEAFF. The CDR3 DNA follows: TGTGCCATCAGTGCGATAAAAAGAACGATCGGGACAGGGAACACTGAAGCTTTCTTT.

This clonotype was recorded at least ten times. The V and J genes are TRBV6-5 and TRBJ1-5; D is perhaps TRBD1 (5 bases). The CDR3 is 15 residues long. Germline CDR1 is MNHEY and CDR2 is SVGAGI. Trimming took off 10 bases at V and 2 bases at J, with 18 bases between the two ends. This CDR3 reads CATTPGGLGNQPQHF. For the CDR3, the DNA is TGTGCCACCACCCCGGGGGGGTTAGGCAATCAGCCCCAGCATTTT.

This clonotype was detected ten times or more. The chain has TRBV28 and TRBJ1-1; D is ambiguous. There are 10 residues in the CDR3. The V end lost 6 bases, the J end lost 3 bases, and 2 bases lay between the germline ends. CDR1 and CDR2 (germline): MDHEN, SYDVKM. The CDR3, as DNA: TGTGCCAGCAGGGACACTGAAGCTTTCTTT. Its protein product is CASRDTEAFF.

The chain employs TRBV15 and TRBJ1-1, with D hard to call. Germline-derived CDR1 and CDR2 are LNHNV and YYDKDF (reference sequence). V shed 0 bases and J shed 0 bases, with 14 bases lying between them. The CDR3 contains 17 residues. CDR3 sequence reads: CATSRDMVGQLNTEAFF. The CDR3 DNA reads TGTGCCACCAGCAGAGATATGGTTGGCCAGTTGAACACTGAAGCTTTCTTT.

This clonotype was seen a handful of times. V is TRBV10-3 and J is TRBJ1-2; D remains ambiguous. The germline V gene has CDR1 ENHRY and CDR2 SYGVKD. V lost 7 bases, J lost 0 bases, and 21 bases lay in between. The length of the CDR3 is 17 residues. The CDR3 DNA reads as TGTGCCATCAATGTGTATGGGGTGGACGGTGCTAACTATGGCTACACCTTC. Amino acid sequence: CAINVYGVDGANYGYTF.

As to this clonotype: A much larger clone differs by one base, so this may be a read error. The final CDR3 position lacks the conserved phenylalanine or tryptophan, pointing to a likely read error. The chain carries TRBV7-6 and TRBJ2-1, with 10 bases fitting TRBD2. Germline V gives CDR1 SGHVS, CDR2 FNYEAQ. The CDR3 loop spans 17 amino acids. V dropped 0 bases and J dropped 9; count of bases not matched to a gene: 11. The CDR3 nucleotides are TGTGCCAGCAGCTTAGCGCCGTTAGCGGGGGGCCGTAGTGAGCAGTTCTTA. It encodes CASSLAPLAGGRSEQFL.